The next 32 T cell receptor beta chains were all read from a single sample in a study of shared clonotypes between healthy human individuals. Data came from immunoSEQ multiplex PCR; TCRdb stores just in-frame clones and leaves some out. The table has roughly 1,100,000 clones, roughly 80% seen once; the top ten hold 1.4% to 1.5%. The sequenced material came from memory CD4+ T cells sorted from blood. Subset meaning: CD45RA-negative fraction. These TCRs come from a man between 18 and 29 years old in good health.

The chain joins TRBV4-1 to TRBJ1-2, with TRBD1 identical over 7 bases. Losses at the gene ends were 5 bases for V and 3 bases for J; bases not matched to a gene: 9. The CDR3 contains 15 residues. Looked up from germline, CDR1 is MGHRA and CDR2 is YSYEKL. CDR3: CASSSRLDRDYGYTF. As DNA, the CDR3 is TGCGCCAGCAGCTCCCGATTAGACAGGGACTATGGCTACACCTTC.

Only one count was recorded for this clone. The rearrangement joins TRBV9 to TRBJ2-3, with D possibly being TRBD2 (6 bases). The CDR3 has 16 amino acids. In germline, CDR1 is SGDLS, CDR2 YYNGEE. Trimming removed 3 bases from V and 9 bases from J, with 23 bases in between. CDR3 region: CASSEGGSQILGTQYF. The CDR3, as DNA: TGTGCCAGCAGCGAGGGAGGATCACAGATACTGGGCACGCAGTATTTT. Full variable domain (outside the CDR3, taken from reference TRBV9 and TRBJ2-3): DSGVTQTPKHLITATGQRVTLRCSPRSGDLSVYWYQQSLDQGLQFLIQYYNGEERAKGNILERFSAQQFPDLHSELNLSSLELGDSALYFCASSEGGSQILGTQYFGPGTRLTVL.

The gene calls are TRBV28 and TRBJ2-5; D possibly corresponds to TRBD1 (5 bases). Trimming stripped 6 bases from V and 0 bases from J, with 20 bases between. The CDR3 runs to 17 residues. Germline CDR1 is MDHEN and CDR2 is SYDVKM. The chain's CDR3 is CASRSTPRALHQETQYF. The CDR3 DNA is TGTGCCAGCAGGTCCACCCCCAGGGCTTTACACCAAGAGACCCAGTACTTC.

The rearrangement links TRBV6-1 to TRBJ2-7; D gene unclear. Trimming left V 6 bases short and J 3 bases short, with 12 bases between. CDR1 is MNHNS, CDR2 SASEGT, per germline. This CDR3 contains 13 residues. CDR3 bases: TGTGCCAGCAGCTCCCTGGATGGCTACGAGCAGTACTTC. Translating gives CASSSLDGYEQYF.

This clone was seen more than once but under ten times. V usage is TRBV5-4 and J usage is TRBJ2-2; 8 positions match TRBD1. The CDR3 runs 12 residues. J was trimmed by 13 bases and V by 3 bases; bases with no gene match: 5. Germline assignment: CDR1 SGHNT and CDR2 YYREEE (reference sequence). CDR3 region: CASSSDREVLFF. The CDR3 coding sequence is TGTGCCAGCAGCTCGGACAGGGAAGTGCTGTTTTTT.

This clone has more than one count but fewer than ten. The V and J genes are TRBV6-1 and TRBJ2-3, with D tentatively TRBD1 or TRBD2 (5 bases each). This CDR3 has 13 residues. The germline V and J ends were trimmed by 7 bases and 6 bases, with 14 bases remaining between them. The germline V gene encodes CDR1 MNHNS and CDR2 SASEGT. CDR3 nucleotide sequence: TGTGCCAGCATACCTGGGGGTGGGGATACGCAGTATTTT. Translation: CASIPGGGDTQYF.

V and J are TRBV28 and TRBJ2-7; 7 nucleotides align to TRBD2. Germline values: CDR1 MDHEN, CDR2 SYDVKM. The CDR3 covers 16 residues. V lost 6 bases, J lost 4 bases, and 15 bases stayed unmatched. This CDR3 reads CASSLPGNKRGYEQYF. CDR3 nucleotides: TGTGCCAGCAGCCTTCCGGGGAACAAGCGGGGTTACGAGCAGTACTTC.

This chain joins TRBV28 and TRBJ2-5; D could derive from TRBD1 or TRBD2 (5 bases each). V was trimmed by 7 bases and J by 2 bases, leaving 14 bases between them. The CDR3 consists of 14 residues. The V gene's germline CDR1 is MDHEN and CDR2 SYDVKM. In DNA, the CDR3 is TGTGCCAGCATGGGGACGGGGCCTCAAGAGACCCAGTACTTC. Amino acid sequence: CASMGTGPQETQYF.

This chain uses TRBV25-1 with TRBJ1-1; a possible D gene is TRBD1 (6 bases). The CDR3 consists of 14 residues. Germline CDR1 reads MGHDK; CDR2 reads SYGVNS. V lost 7 bases and J lost 0, with 12 bases in between. CDR3 protein: CASMRGPLNTEAFF. The CDR3 bases are TGTGCCAGCATGCGGGGGCCCTTGAACACTGAAGCTTTCTTT.

The chain recombines TRBV28 with TRBJ2-7; a possible D gene is TRBD1 (6 bases). This CDR3 is 13 amino acids long. Looked up from germline, CDR1 is MDHEN and CDR2 is SYDVKM. The V end was cut by 4 bases, the J end by 3 bases, with 10 bases between. Here the CDR3 reads CASSSGTHYEQYF. The CDR3 DNA follows: TGTGCCAGCAGTTCCGGGACACACTACGAGCAGTACTTC.

The chain combines TRBV18 with TRBJ2-1; the D gene is possibly TRBD2 (6 bases). Germline V gene data show CDR1 as KGHSH and CDR2 as LQKENI. Trimming took 6 bases from V and 6 from J, leaving 24 bases between them. CDR3 length: 17 amino acids. Written as DNA, the CDR3 is TGTGCCAGCTCCCCCGGGCCGCGGGGCCAGATTGTCAATGAGCAGTTCTTC. It codes for CASSPGPRGQIVNEQFF.

The chain has TRBV7-2 and TRBJ1-1; D is possibly TRBD1 (5 bases). Germline CDR1 reads SGHTA; CDR2 reads FQGNSA. V lost 1 base and J 10 bases, leaving 13 bases between the germline ends. The CDR3 sequence is 13 residues long. Here the CDR3 DNA reads TGTGCCAGCAGCTTAGTATTTCAGGGTGGAGCTTTCTTT. It encodes CASSLVFQGGAFF. The full variable domain, rest sourced from reference TRBV7-2 and TRBJ1-1, is GAGVSQSPSNKVTEKGKDVELRCDPISGHTALYWYRQSLGQGLEFLIYFQGNSAPDKSGLPSDRFSAERTGGSVSTLTIQRTQQEDSAVYLCASSLVFQGGAFFGQGTRLTVV.

This chain joins TRBV6-5 and TRBJ2-7; no firm D call. Germline assignment: CDR1 MNHEY and CDR2 SVGAGI. The V end was cut by 8 bases, the J end by 6 bases, with 17 bases between. This CDR3 region has 13 residues. CDR3 in amino acids: CASSPGRMGEQYF. CDR3 nucleotides: TGTGCCAGCTCCCCTGGGCGGATGGGCGAGCAGTACTTC.

The V gene is TRBV4-1, the J gene TRBJ1-2; 7 bases are shared with TRBD1. Germline values: CDR1 MGHRA, CDR2 YSYEKL. This CDR3 spans 15 amino acids. V lost 0 bases and J lost 4; bases outside the gene matches: 5. CDR3 bases: TGCGCCAGCAGCCAAGATTCGACAGGGCTCTATGGCTACACCTTC. Translation gives CASSQDSTGLYGYTF.

V and J are TRBV7-2 and TRBJ1-1, with no clear D. Per germline, CDR1 SGHTA and CDR2 FQGNSA. V dropped 6 bases and J dropped 4 bases, with 15 bases sitting between them. The CDR3 spans 14 residues. The CDR3 DNA reads as TGTGCCAGCAGACCTACCTGGGGAGGCACTGAAGCTTTCTTT. Its protein is CASRPTWGGTEAFF.

This chain connects TRBV2 to TRBJ2-2, with TRBD2 as a possible D gene (6 bases). Trimming stripped 6 bases from V and 4 bases from J, with 15 bases between. The V gene's germline CDR1 is SNHLY and CDR2 FYNNEI. CDR3 length: 15 amino acids. The CDR3 reads CASRAERVGTGELFF. CDR3 nucleotides: TGTGCCAGCAGGGCGGAGCGGGTGGGCACCGGGGAGCTGTTTTTT. Combining the CDR3 with reference TRBV2 and TRBJ2-2 gives the whole variable domain EPEVTQTPSHQVTQMGQEVILRCVPISNHLYFYWYRQILGQKVEFLVSFYNNEISEKSEIFDDQFSVERPDGSNFTLKIRSTKLEDSAMYFCASRAERVGTGELFFGEGSRLTVL.

The chain has TRBV5-4 and TRBJ1-3, with TRBD1 as a possible D gene (5 bases). V was cut by 3 bases and J by 9 bases, with 22 bases left in between. Per the germline V gene, CDR1 is SGHNT and CDR2 is YYREEE (reference sequence). This CDR3 region has 16 residues. DNA of the CDR3: TGTGCCAGCAGCTCTCCACCGGGAGGGGAGGGAGGCACCATATATTTT. It codes for CASSSPPGGEGGTIYF. The whole variable domain, filled in from reference TRBV5-4 and TRBJ1-3, reads ETGVTQSPTHLIKTRGQQVTLRCSSQSGHNTVSWYQQALGQGPQFIFQYYREEENGRGNFPPRFSGLQFPNYSSELNVNALELDDSALYLCASSSPPGGEGGTIYFGEGSWLTVV.

The chain has TRBV30 and TRBJ2-1; D may be TRBD1 or TRBD2 (5 bases each). CDR1 is GTSNPN, CDR2 SVGIG, per germline (reference sequence). The CDR3 totals 13 residues. Trimming cost V 2 bases and J 9 bases, with 14 bases left between them. CDR3 sequence (DNA): TGTGCCTGGAGTACCGGGGCAGTCGGTGAGCAGTTCTTC. Translation gives CAWSTGAVGEQFF.

The count of this clone is one. The CDR3 DNA follows: TGTGCCAGCAGACTTGAGGGGCAAGGAAACACCATATATTTT. Protein sequence: CASRLEGQGNTIYF. The chain combines TRBV28 with TRBJ1-3, with a possible D match to TRBD1 (5 bases). The CDR3 has 14 residues. Trimming stripped 6 bases from V and 4 bases from J, with 13 bases between. Germline CDR1 reads MDHEN; CDR2 reads SYDVKM.

The V and J genes are TRBV7-9 and TRBJ1-4; no reliable D call. The CDR3 consists of 13 residues. V shed 6 bases and J shed 5 bases, with 10 bases lying between them. Per germline, CDR1 SEHNR and CDR2 FQNEAQ (reference sequence). This CDR3 reads CASSRTENEKLFF. Here the CDR3 DNA reads TGTGCCAGCAGTCGGACCGAAAATGAAAAACTGTTTTTT.

Remarks on this clone: The sample contains more than one DNA sequence encoding this CDR3. The chain uses TRBV28 and TRBJ1-3, with TRBD1 matching over 9 bases. V trimming: 3 bases; J trimming: 3 bases; junction bases outside the gene matches: 6. Germline-derived CDR1 and CDR2 are MDHEN and SYDVKM. CDR3 length: 16 residues. CDR3 sequence reads: CASSFGDRVVGNTIYF. The CDR3 DNA reads as TGTGCCAGCAGTTTTGGGGACAGGGTCGTTGGAAACACCATATATTTT.

As for this clone: Other nucleotide sequences in the sample specify the same CDR3. The gene calls are TRBV5-4 and TRBJ1-6, with D possibly TRBD1 on 5 matching bases. Germline values: CDR1 SGHNT, CDR2 YYREEE (reference sequence). The V end lost 0 bases, the J end lost 6 bases, and 7 bases lay between the germline ends. The CDR3 extends over 14 amino acids. CDR3: CASSLDRSNSPLHF. CDR3 coding DNA: TGTGCCAGCAGCTTGGACAGGAGTAATTCACCCCTCCACTTT.

Regarding this clone: Within the sample, other DNA sequences also encode this same CDR3. J is TRBJ2-7 and V is TRBV19, with 7 bases fitting TRBD1. CDR3 length: 13 amino acids. The J segment lost 0 bases and the V segment lost 4 bases, leaving 0 bases of the junction unmatched. Per germline, CDR1 LNHDA and CDR2 SQIVND (reference sequence). The CDR3 protein is CASSRTGSYEQYF. The CDR3 DNA reads as TGTGCCAGTAGTAGGACAGGCTCCTACGAGCAGTACTTC.

The chain is built from TRBV7-9 and TRBJ1-4; no reliable D call. From germline, CDR1 is SEHNR and CDR2 FQNEAQ (reference sequence). V lost 3 bases, J lost 8 bases, and 13 bases lay in between. The CDR3 is made up of 14 amino acids. The CDR3, as DNA: TGTGCCAGCAGCTTGGGAGGGCAGGCGGAAAAACTGTTTTTT. This gives the protein CASSLGGQAEKLFF. Complete variable domain (other parts from reference TRBV7-9 and TRBJ1-4): DTGVSQNPRHKITKRGQNVTFRCDPISEHNRLYWYRQTLGQGPEFLTYFQNEAQLEKSRLLSDRFSAERPKGSFSTLEIQRTEQGDSAMYLCASSLGGQAEKLFFGSGTQLSVL.

The CDR3: CAISLSGTGGLNYGYTF. The CDR3 DNA sequence: TGTGCCATCAGTCTATCCGGGACAGGGGGCCTCAACTATGGCTACACCTTC. This chain uses TRBV10-3 with TRBJ1-2; 12 bases map to TRBD1. There are 17 residues in the CDR3. Germline lookup yields CDR1 ENHRY and CDR2 SYGVKD. V dropped 5 bases and J dropped 2; count of bases not matched to a gene: 9.

This clone was observed a handful of times. The genes are TRBV6-1 and TRBJ2-7; 10 bases are shared with TRBD2. J was trimmed by 3 bases and V by 2 bases; bases with no gene match: 4. Looked up from germline, CDR1 is MNHNS and CDR2 is SASEGT. The CDR3 loop spans 15 amino acids. The CDR3 DNA reads as TGTGCCAGCAGTGAAAGGACTAGCGGCTACTACGAGCAGTACTTC. This encodes CASSERTSGYYEQYF.

This clone appeared a few times. The V call is TRBV19, the J call TRBJ2-5; D is uncertain. Per the germline V gene, CDR1 is LNHDA and CDR2 is SQIVND (reference sequence). The CDR3 totals 16 residues. The V gene lost 4 bases and the J gene lost 1 base, with 16 bases spanning the gap. The CDR3, as DNA: TGTGCCAGTAGTACCAGCCAGTCACCTCTCCAAGAGACCCAGTACTTC. Encoded protein: CASSTSQSPLQETQYF.

The chain combines TRBV11-2 with TRBJ2-7; 10 bases line up with TRBD2. The CDR3 is 16 residues long. The trim removed 5 bases at V and 3 bases at J, leaving 10 bases unmatched. CDR1 SGHAT and CDR2 FQNNGV come from the germline V gene. CDR3 amino acids: CASSPTSAGGFYEQYF. CDR3 nucleotides: TGTGCCAGCAGCCCCACGTCAGCGGGAGGGTTCTACGAGCAGTACTTC.

The chain employs TRBV29-1 and TRBJ2-3; no clear D gene. The germline V gene has CDR1 SQVTM and CDR2 ANQGSEA. This CDR3 comprises 12 residues. Trimming left V 8 bases short and J 0 bases short, with 9 bases between. The CDR3 bases are TGCAGCTCAAAGATCAGCACAGATACGCAGTATTTT. It encodes CSSKISTDTQYF.

This clone has just one count. The gene calls are TRBV2 and TRBJ2-2; the D gene is possibly TRBD1 (6 bases). V lost 5 bases and J lost 3, with 13 bases in between. The CDR3 is 15 residues long. Germline CDR1 and CDR2: SNHLY and FYNNEI. Here the CDR3 reads CASSPQGGDTGELFF. The CDR3 DNA follows: TGTGCCAGCAGTCCACAAGGGGGTGACACCGGGGAGCTGTTTTTT.

The chain uses TRBV6-1 and TRBJ1-4; D not resolved. The CDR3 length is 14 residues. Trimming pared 8 bases from V and 0 bases from J, leaving 10 bases between. Germline lookup yields CDR1 MNHNS and CDR2 SASEGT. In DNA form, the CDR3 reads TGTGCCAGCCTTCCCGGAGCAACTAATGAAAAACTGTTTTTT. Amino acids: CASLPGATNEKLFF.

The genes are TRBV4-1 and TRBJ2-3; 8 bases fit TRBD2. This CDR3 is 16 amino acids long. V lost 3 bases, J lost 0 bases, and 5 bases stayed unmatched. Germline V gives CDR1 MGHRA, CDR2 YSYEKL. The chain's CDR3 is CASSHQAGASTDTQYF. As DNA, the CDR3 is TGCGCCAGCAGCCACCAAGCGGGGGCCAGCACAGATACGCAGTATTTT.